This TCR beta chain is from a study of cytomegalovirus exposure and HLA in healthy donors. Overall study results and limits: Rarity held for most TCR sequences, but there were some public TCRs that occurred in many donors. An analysis that came later showed most CMV-associated TCR beta chains appearing HLA-restricted. CMV serostatus was the only immune exposure information that was available.

The donors gave bone marrow, and they were healthy. The length of the CDR3 is 15 residues. Germline loops: CDR1 LNHDA, CDR2 SQIVND (reference sequence). V was pared by 9 bases and J by 3 bases, with 13 bases of the junction left unmatched. Notes on this clone: Antigen unknown.

Use of 60 Vbeta and 13 Jbeta primers characterized the PCR. This table comes from immunoSEQ multiplex PCR, and its TCRdb copy is limited to in-frame clones, with some not included. Found here are about 160,000 clones, around 80% of them singletons; the top ten hold about 0.77%. The origin of this receptor is a woman in her late teens or twenties in good health and CMV-seronegative. This chain uses TRBV19 with TRBJ1-1, with 7 bases fitting TRBD1. The sample was PBMCs. The CDR3 bases are TGTGCCAGCACGACAGGGTTTTTAGTGGACACTGAAGCTTTCTTT. Amino acid sequence: CASTTGFLVDTEAFF.